This is a list of T cell receptor beta chains from one sample in a study of blood T cell repertoires in COVID-19. Generated by immunoSEQ multiplex PCR, the TCRdb table keeps only in-frame clones and is missing some. The table records about 82,000 clones, around 81% of them present only once. Source material: peripheral blood. The origin of the receptors is a man at least 80 years old with active or convalescent COVID-19. Both conserved end residues are part of each CDR3.

v_gene: TRBV4-1
j_gene: TRBJ1-5
CDR3aa: CASSPPLSNQPQHF

v_gene: TRBV5-1
j_gene: TRBJ1-5
CDR3aa: CASSTGYRDRGNNQPQHF

v_gene: TRBV10-3
j_gene: TRBJ1-5
CDR3aa: CAISEGQGGNQPQHF

v_gene: TRBV19
j_gene: TRBJ1-5
CDR3aa: CASRNRDEGNQPQHF

v_gene: TRBV5-8
j_gene: TRBJ1-4
CDR3aa: CASSSGQGNEKLFF

v_gene: TRBV29-1
j_gene: TRBJ2-1
CDR3aa: CSIEGQGAYNEQFF

v_gene: TRBV30
j_gene: TRBJ1-5
CDR3aa: CAWSAQGNQPQHF

v_gene: TRBV15
j_gene: TRBJ2-1
CDR3aa: CATSRPSGRDNEQFF

v_gene: TRBV24-1
j_gene: TRBJ2-2
CDR3aa: CATSSSLAGNTGELFF

v_gene: TRBV10-2
j_gene: TRBJ1-5
CDR3aa: CASSESGDSRQPQHF